This TCR beta chain was profiled in a study of cytomegalovirus exposure and HLA in healthy donors. Regarding the study as a whole: Cytomegalovirus status, reportedly, was diagnosed with high specificity and sensitivity by the classifier. In a later analysis, first-cohort TCR clusters were found to tend to co-occur in the 95 to 150 validation repertoires. Associated with cytomegalovirus, according to the listing, were fewer than 200 TCR beta chains.

The V end was cut by 5 bases, the J end by 7 bases, with 14 bases between. This CDR3 comprises 13 residues. CDR1 and CDR2 from the germline V gene are MNHNY and SVGAGI (reference sequence). This clone was recorded a few times. Its antigen remains unknown. Repertoires were generated with immunoSEQ multiplex PCR, while TCRdb's copy carries only in-frame clones and drops some. This table holds a few hundred thousand clones, roughly 88% found once. Sequencing used PBMCs. The source is a woman under 30 in good health and CMV-seronegative. The chain employs TRBV6-6 and TRBJ1-2, with a possible D match to TRBD1 (6 bases). This chain's CDR3 is CASSRDTTRGYTF. The CDR3 region has the DNA TGTGCCAGCAGTCGGGACACTACACGTGGCTACACCTTC.